One and the same sample provided the 12 T cell receptor beta chains below, sequenced in a study of cytomegalovirus exposure and HLA in healthy donors. PCR used 60 Vbeta primers and 13 Jbeta primers. Assay used: immunoSEQ multiplex PCR; TCRdb lists only in-frame clones, some missing. The sample records 75,000 to 95,000 clones, 84% being singletons. The sample comprised PBMCs. Every receptor here comes from a woman aged 18-30 years in good health and CMV-seropositive.

V usage is TRBV6-5 and J usage is TRBJ1-5; D perhaps matches TRBD1 (6 bases). There are 15 residues in the CDR3. V was trimmed by 0 bases and J by 3 bases, leaving 9 bases between them. Germline V gene lookup returns CDR1 MNHEY and CDR2 SVGAGI. The CDR3 DNA reads as TGTGCCAGCAGTTACTCGGACAGACCCAATCAGCCCCAGCATTTT. It is translated as CASSYSDRPNQPQHF.

The rearrangement joins TRBV7-9 to TRBJ1-3, with no clear D. Deletions cut 1 base from V and 0 bases from J, with 4 bases between. CDR3 size: 14 residues. Germline V gene sequence: CDR1 SEHNR, CDR2 FQNEAQ (reference sequence). CDR3 loop: CASSLGASGNTIYF. The CDR3 DNA is TGTGCCAGCAGCTTAGGGGCCTCTGGAAACACCATATATTTT.

V usage is TRBV28 and J usage is TRBJ1-4, with 9 bases aligning to TRBD1. Germline CDR1 and CDR2: MDHEN and SYDVKM. V trimming: 2 bases; J trimming: 4 bases; junction bases outside the gene matches: 5. The CDR3 is 16 residues long. The CDR3 loop is CASSLAGTGFNEKLFF. For the CDR3, the DNA is TGTGCCAGCAGTTTAGCCGGGACAGGGTTTAATGAAAAACTGTTTTTT.

The chain employs TRBV5-4 and TRBJ2-3; 10 bases fit TRBD2. Germline loops: CDR1 SGHNT, CDR2 YYREEE (reference sequence). Unmatched junction bases numbered 4, after V lost 0 bases and J lost 3 bases. CDR3 length: 16 amino acids. This chain's CDR3 is CASSLGGLATTDTQYF. For the CDR3, the DNA is TGTGCCAGCAGCTTGGGGGGACTAGCGACTACAGATACGCAGTATTTT.

V usage is TRBV6-1 and J usage is TRBJ1-2; possible D gene TRBD1, 5 bases. Per the germline V gene, CDR1 is MNHNS and CDR2 is SASEGT. The V and J ends lost 5 bases and 6 bases respectively, with 16 bases between them. The CDR3 totals 14 residues. CDR3 bases: TGTGCCAGCAGTCAGCAGGACACGACGGATGGCTACACCTTC. It translates to CASSQQDTTDGYTF.

The rearrangement joins TRBV18 to TRBJ1-1, with no clear D. The V gene lost 5 bases and the J gene lost 1 base, with 17 bases spanning the gap. Germline assignment: CDR1 KGHSH and CDR2 LQKENI. The CDR3 is 16 amino acids. The chain's CDR3 is CASSDQSGMGNTEAFF. CDR3 nucleotide sequence: TGTGCCAGCTCAGACCAATCGGGAATGGGGAACACTGAAGCTTTCTTT. Full variable domain (rest looked up from reference TRBV18 and TRBJ1-1): NAGVMQNPRHLVRRRGQEARLRCSPMKGHSHVYWYRQLPEEGLKFMVYLQKENIIDESGMPKERFSAEFPKEGPSILRIQQVVRGDSAAYFCASSDQSGMGNTEAFFGQGTRLTVV.

The chain carries TRBV5-1 and TRBJ1-4; D not resolved. V dropped 4 bases and J dropped 8 bases, with 18 bases sitting between them. The CDR3 covers 15 residues. Germline loops: CDR1 SGHRS, CDR2 YFSETQ. In nucleotides, the CDR3 is TGCGCCAGCAGCCCCCATAAGGGCGGACTCGAAAAACTGTTTTTT. Translated, it gives CASSPHKGGLEKLFF.

The rearrangement links TRBV5-4 to TRBJ1-2, with D unresolved. CDR3 length equals 14 residues. V lost 5 bases to trimming and J lost 2 bases, with 13 bases between them. Looked up from germline, CDR1 is SGHNT and CDR2 is YYREEE (reference sequence). CDR3 region: CASRKVGGNYGYTF. CDR3 bases: TGTGCCAGCAGGAAGGTTGGAGGGAACTATGGCTACACCTTC.

The chain has TRBV9 and TRBJ2-1; D is ambiguous. Trimming left V 0 bases short and J 0 bases short, with 7 bases between. The length of the CDR3 is 15 residues. Per the germline V gene, CDR1 is SGDLS and CDR2 is YYNGEE. The CDR3 nucleotides are TGTGCCAGCAGCGTAGGGGCGTCCTCCTACAATGAGCAGTTCTTC. Protein sequence: CASSVGASSYNEQFF.

The gene calls are TRBV4-1 and TRBJ2-5; D unresolved. Germline CDR1 and CDR2: MGHRA and YSYEKL. CDR3 length: 14 residues. The V end was cut by 4 bases, the J end by 0 bases, with 9 bases between. The DNA of the CDR3 is TGCGCCAGCAGCCCTTCCTCGTACCAAGAGACCCAGTACTTC. It specifies CASSPSSYQETQYF.

The CDR3 loop reads CASSPLRLAGSSYEQYF. CDR3 nucleotide sequence: TGTGCCAGCTCACCGCTAAGACTAGCGGGGAGCTCCTACGAGCAGTACTTC. The chain has TRBV18 and TRBJ2-7; 11 bases align to TRBD2. The V segment lost 3 bases and the J segment 0 bases; nucleotides outside the gene matches: 7. Germline V gene lookup returns CDR1 KGHSH and CDR2 LQKENI. This CDR3 comprises 17 residues. Drawing the rest from reference TRBV18 and TRBJ2-7, the complete variable domain is NAGVMQNPRHLVRRRGQEARLRCSPMKGHSHVYWYRQLPEEGLKFMVYLQKENIIDESGMPKERFSAEFPKEGPSILRIQQVVRGDSAAYFCASSPLRLAGSSYEQYFGPGTRLTVT.

This clone was counted once. The CDR3 DNA follows: TGTGCCAGCAGTGAATGGAACAGGGCTATCGAGACCCAGTACTTC. It yields the protein CASSEWNRAIETQYF. This chain connects TRBV25-1 to TRBJ2-5; possibly TRBD1 for D (6 bases). This CDR3 is 15 amino acids long. V shed 1 base and J shed 5 bases, with 14 bases lying between them. The germline CDR1 and CDR2 sequences are MGHDK and SYGVNS.